This record looks at one T cell receptor beta chain sequence and its context. Antigen: not known. The data belong to a study of T-cell reconstitution after alpha-beta-depleted transplantation in children. Findings of the study overall: As was reported, about two months after transplant, alpha-beta T cells came from several hundred expanded graft clones. T-cell counts and diversity at one year post-transplant came mainly from newly produced T cells. At day 60, the high TCRbeta diversity found in some patients originated from recipient T cells and thymic progenitors that had survived.

Germline CDR1 is LNHNV and CDR2 is YYDKDF (reference sequence). J lost 5 bases, V lost 6 bases, and 8 bases had no gene match. This CDR3 spans 14 amino acids. Unique molecular identifiers were used to barcode this TCRbeta library. TCRdb itself ran the PCR reads through MiXCR, one entry per CDR3 protein. There are 670,000 or so distinct CDR3 sequences in the sample; under 15% occur only once, and approximately 0.8% lies in the top ten. The chain carries TRBV15 and TRBJ2-5; TRBD1 matches 8 bases. The sequenced sample was PBMCs, obtained before TCRalphabeta/CD19-depleted stem cell transplant. This sequence was found in a girl under 10 years old with congenital amegakaryocytic thrombocytopenia, due to receive a stem cell transplant. The CDR3 coding sequence is TGTGCCACCAGAGAACAGGGGGTGGTCGAGACCCAGTACTTC. Translating gives CATREQGVVETQYF.